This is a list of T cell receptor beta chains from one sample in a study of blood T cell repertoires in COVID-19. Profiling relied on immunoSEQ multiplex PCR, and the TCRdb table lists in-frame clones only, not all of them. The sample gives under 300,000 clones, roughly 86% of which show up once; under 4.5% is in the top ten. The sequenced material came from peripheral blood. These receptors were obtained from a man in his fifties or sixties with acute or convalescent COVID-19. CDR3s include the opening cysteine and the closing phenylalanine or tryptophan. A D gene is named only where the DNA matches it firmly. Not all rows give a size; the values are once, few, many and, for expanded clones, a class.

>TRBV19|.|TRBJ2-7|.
CASSQFETVSYEQYF
TGTGCCAGTTCCCAGTTTGAGACAGTCTCCTACGAGCAGTACTTC
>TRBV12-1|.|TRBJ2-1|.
CARLTSGRGEQFF
TGTGCCAGACTCACTAGCGGGAGGGGTGAGCAGTTCTTC
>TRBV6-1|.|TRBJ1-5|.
CASSESGANQPQHF
TGTGCCAGCAGTGAAAGTGGGGCCAATCAGCCCCAGCATTTT
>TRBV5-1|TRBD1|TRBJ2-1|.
CASSSGTGYNEQFF
TGCGCCAGCAGCTCCGGGACAGGGTACAATGAGCAGTTCTTC
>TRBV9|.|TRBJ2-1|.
CASSVGIGSSYNEQFF
TGTGCCAGCAGCGTAGGTATCGGGAGCTCCTACAATGAGCAGTTCTTC
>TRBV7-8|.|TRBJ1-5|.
CASSISTDSNQPQHF
TGTGCCAGCAGCATATCGACAGATAGCAATCAGCCCCAGCATTTT
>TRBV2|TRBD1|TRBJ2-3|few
CASRDRGQDTQYF
TGTGCCAGCAGGGACAGGGGGCAAGATACGCAGTATTTT
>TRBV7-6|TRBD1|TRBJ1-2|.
CASSHRTGESANYGYTF
TGTGCCAGCAGCCACCGGACAGGAGAGTCAGCTAACTATGGCTACACCTTC
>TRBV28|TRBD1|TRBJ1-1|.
CASSFRGQGYPGDTEAFF
TGTGCCAGCAGTTTTCGGGGACAGGGGTACCCCGGGGACACTGAAGCTTTCTTT
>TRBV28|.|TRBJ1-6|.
CASRTGLTNNSPLHF
TGTGCCAGCAGGACGGGACTCACAAACAATTCACCCCTCCACTTT
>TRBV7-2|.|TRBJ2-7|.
CASSLRGQGTYEQYF
TGTGCCAGCAGCTTACGGGGCCAGGGGACCTACGAGCAGTACTTC
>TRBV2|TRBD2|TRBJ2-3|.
CASSALTSGTDTQYF
TGTGCCAGCAGTGCCTTGACTAGCGGGACAGATACGCAGTATTTT
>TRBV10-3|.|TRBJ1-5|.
CAIRAQSSGNQPQHF
TGTGCCATCAGGGCACAGAGTTCGGGCAATCAGCCCCAGCATTTT
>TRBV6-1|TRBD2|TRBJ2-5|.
CASSETSAQETQYF
TGTGCCAGCAGTGAGACTAGCGCACAAGAGACCCAGTACTTC
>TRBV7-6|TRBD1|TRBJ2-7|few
CASSPGTGGGYEQYF
TGTGCCAGCAGCCCGGGGACAGGGGGAGGCTACGAGCAGTACTTC
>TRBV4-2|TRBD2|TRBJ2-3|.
CASSQGRGGGTDTQYF
TGTGCCAGCAGCCAAGGGCGGGGGGGTGGCACAGATACGCAGTATTTT
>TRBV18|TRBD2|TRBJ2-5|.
CASSPPGLAGGYETQYF
TGTGCCAGCTCACCACCGGGACTAGCGGGAGGGTACGAGACCCAGTACTTC
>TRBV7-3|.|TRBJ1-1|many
CASSERQNTEAFF
TGTGCCAGCAGCGAAAGACAGAACACTGAAGCTTTCTTT
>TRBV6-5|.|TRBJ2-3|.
CASRDSHYWTDTQYF
TGTGCCAGCAGGGACAGCCATTATTGGACAGATACGCAGTATTTT
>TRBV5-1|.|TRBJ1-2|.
CASSFAGQIYGYTF
TGCGCCAGCAGCTTCGCCGGACAGATCTATGGCTACACCTTC
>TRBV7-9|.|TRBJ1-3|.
CASSFGTGLSGNTIYF
TGTGCCAGCAGCTTCGGAACAGGGCTCTCTGGAAACACCATATATTTT
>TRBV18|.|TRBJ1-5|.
CASSLLDQPQHF
TGTGCCAGCTCACTCCTAGATCAGCCCCAGCATTTT
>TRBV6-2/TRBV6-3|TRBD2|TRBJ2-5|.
CASSRIAGGGETQYF
TGTGCCAGCAGTAGGATAGCGGGAGGAGGGGAGACCCAGTACTTC
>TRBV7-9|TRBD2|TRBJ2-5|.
CASSSGTSLAETQYF
TGTGCCAGCAGCTCTGGGACTAGTTTGGCAGAGACCCAGTACTTC
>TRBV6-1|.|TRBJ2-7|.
CASSDQGPAVSYEQYF
TGTGCCAGCAGTGATCAAGGGCCAGCGGTGTCCTACGAGCAGTACTTC
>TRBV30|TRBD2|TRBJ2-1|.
CAWDRAGGASEQFF
TGTGCCTGGGATCGAGCGGGAGGGGCTAGTGAGCAGTTCTTC
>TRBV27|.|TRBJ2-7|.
CASSSRDSGSYEQYF
TGTGCCAGCAGTTCGCGGGACAGCGGTTCCTACGAGCAGTACTTC
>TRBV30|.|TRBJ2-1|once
CAWRGGVYNEQFF
TGTGCCTGGAGAGGCGGGGTATACAATGAGCAGTTCTTC
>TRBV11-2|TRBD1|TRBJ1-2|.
CASSQGGQGGYTF
TGTGCCAGCAGCCAGGGGGGCCAAGGGGGCTACACCTTC